This TCR beta chain was retrieved from a study of blood T cells in healthy people across ages. Through a sample-barcoded 5' primer and a J-beta primer mix, a second PCR was run for about 7 to 12 cycles. TCRdb re-analysed the 5' RACE reads in MiXCR, keeping a single row per CDR3 protein. The data contain roughly 1,700,000 distinct CDR3 sequences, 28% of them seen just once; the ten biggest clones take up around 7.7%. Isolation recovered at least 6.5 million PBMCs from every sample. This clonotype was found a few times. Germline-derived CDR1 and CDR2 are SGHRS and YFSETQ. With 0 bases removed from V and 8 bases from J, the gap between germline ends came to 14 bases. The CDR3 has 15 amino acids.

The chain uses TRBV5-1 and TRBJ1-4; maybe TRBD1 (5 bases). The sample was blood. This TCR derives from a woman aged 25-40 years in good health. CDR3 amino acids: CASSLAVGGPEKLFF. The CDR3 nucleotides read TGCGCCAGCAGCTTGGCCGTCGGGGGTCCCGAAAAACTGTTTTTT.